Detailed here is one TCR beta chain. Its antigen is as yet unknown. This specimen comes from a study of shared clonotypes between healthy human individuals. Findings and caveats of the study: Generation of non-shared clonotypes was less probable than generation of clonotypes shared by all four donors.

Nashville, Tennessee was home to all donors, each a Caucasian adult. This CDR3 comprises 12 residues. The V and J ends lost 2 bases and 8 bases respectively, with 7 bases between them. Germline-derived CDR1 and CDR2 are SGHTA and FQGNSA. TCRdb keeps only in-frame clones here, not all; method: immunoSEQ multiplex PCR. The sample includes about 2.3 million clones, 85% to 95% seen only once; the top ten take approximately 0.41%. The sequenced sample was naive CD4+ T cells from PBMCs. Subset: CD45RA+ positively selected. The receptor was derived from a man younger than 35 in good health. Some clones in this sample may be carry-over from other donors' samples. This chain uses TRBV7-2 with TRBJ2-1, with D uncertain. CDR3 sequence reads: CASSLQWYEQFF. The CDR3 bases are TGTGCCAGCAGCTTACAGTGGTATGAGCAGTTCTTC.